One sample yielded the 20 T cell receptor beta chains listed below, sequenced in a study of blood T cell repertoires in COVID-19. Repertoires were generated with immunoSEQ multiplex PCR, while TCRdb's copy carries only in-frame clones and drops some. The sample includes more than 95,000 clones, approximately 84% seen only once; the top ten take 5% to 8%. The sample consisted of peripheral blood. These receptors originate from a human donor in a cohort sampled during active COVID-19.

This chain joins TRBV27 and TRBJ1-2; a weak D match, TRBD1 (5 bases). The V end was cut by 6 bases, the J end by 2 bases, with 13 bases between. The CDR3 runs 14 residues. Germline lookup yields CDR1 MNHEY and CDR2 SMNVEV (reference sequence). DNA of the CDR3: TGTGCCAGCAGCCGGCAGGGCCCAAACTATGGCTACACCTTC. This gives the protein CASSRQGPNYGYTF.

The chain has TRBV5-5 and TRBJ2-7, with D maybe TRBD1 (6 bases). V lost 4 bases and J lost 6, with 11 bases in between. CDR3 length equals 12 residues. The V gene's germline CDR1 is SGHKS and CDR2 YYEKEE (reference sequence). CDR3 region: CASSQGHSEQYF. CDR3 sequence (DNA): TGTGCCAGCAGCCAGGGACATTCCGAGCAGTACTTC.

The genes are TRBV21-1 and TRBJ2-5; TRBD1, the D gene given by the table, was not confirmed from the DNA. TRBV21-1 is marked as a pseudogene. CDR3 length: 15 residues. CDR3 coding DNA: TGTGCCAGCAGCAAAGTCAGGCAGGCCGAAGAGACCCAGTACTTC. This codes for CASSKVRQAEETQYF.

V is TRBV28 and J is TRBJ1-6, with 9 nucleotides matching TRBD1. The CDR3 spans 15 residues. J gave up 10 bases and V 6 bases, and 10 bases lay outside the gene matches. Germline V gene data show CDR1 as MDHEN and CDR2 as SYDVKM. Here the CDR3 DNA reads TGTGCCAGCAGGAATAGAGGACAGGGGCTCTCACCCCTCCACTTT. Protein product: CASRNRGQGLSPLHF.

The table lists this clone with a few counts. This chain uses TRBV3-1 (or the pseudogene TRBV3-2) with TRBJ2-7; TRBD1 matches at 9 bases. In germline, CDR1 is LGHDT, CDR2 YNNKEL (reference sequence). This CDR3 has 14 residues. The ends lost 6 bases at V and 2 bases at J; junction bases unmatched: 5. CDR3 DNA: TGTGCCAGCAGTCGAGGGACAGGGCCCTACGAGCAGTACTTC. Amino acids: CASSRGTGPYEQYF.

DNA of the CDR3: TGCAGCGTGAAACAGGGATCCAATCAGCCCCAGCATTTT. This translates into CSVKQGSNQPQHF. V is TRBV29-1 and J is TRBJ1-5, with TRBD1 as a possible D gene (6 bases). There are 13 residues in the CDR3. V was pared by 6 bases and J by 3 bases, with 12 bases between. CDR1 and CDR2 from the germline V gene are SQVTM and ANQGSEA.

This clone was observed a single time. The chain is built from TRBV12-3 or TRBV12-4 and TRBJ1-2; TRBD1 might be the D (5 bases). Deletions cut 6 bases from V and 1 base from J, with 9 bases between. This CDR3 has 13 residues. The CDR3 is CASRQDFNYGYTF. The CDR3 DNA sequence: TGTGCCAGCAGACAGGATTTTAACTATGGCTACACCTTC.

The chain has TRBV7-6 and TRBJ2-3; 12 bases are shared with TRBD2. Germline V CDR1 and CDR2: SGHVS, FNYEAQ. The CDR3 consists of 16 residues. V was pared by 1 base and J by 2 bases, with 1 base of the junction left unmatched. Written as DNA, the CDR3 is TGTGCCAGCAGCTTAGGACTAGCGGGAGACACAGATACGCAGTATTTT. Residues: CASSLGLAGDTDTQYF.

The chain uses TRBV4-1 and TRBJ2-1; possible D gene TRBD1, 5 bases. The CDR3 is 15 amino acids. V gave up 2 bases and J gave up 5 bases, with 13 bases separating them. Germline V gene data show CDR1 as MGHRA and CDR2 as YSYEKL. CDR3 in DNA: TGCGCCAGCAGCCAAATCAGGGATTCACACAATGAGCAGTTCTTC. As protein: CASSQIRDSHNEQFF.

The table lists this clone with a few counts. V and J are TRBV7-9 and TRBJ1-2; 9 nucleotides line up with TRBD1. The CDR3 runs to 14 residues. With V trimmed by 5 bases and J by 8 bases, 9 bases remained unmatched. Germline-derived CDR1 and CDR2 are SEHNR and FQNEAQ (reference sequence). The CDR3 bases are TGTGCCAGCAGCACCTCGGGACAGGGCCGAGGCTACACCTTC. It codes for CASSTSGQGRGYTF.

The chain uses TRBV3-1 (or the pseudogene TRBV3-2) and TRBJ2-3, with a weak D call TRBD2 (6 bases). Trimming took off 1 base at V and 0 bases at J, with 8 bases between the two ends. The CDR3 consists of 15 residues. CDR1 LGHDT and CDR2 YNNKEL come from the germline V gene (reference sequence). The CDR3 spells CASSQGGGSTDTQYF. CDR3 coding DNA: TGTGCCAGCAGCCAAGGGGGAGGTAGCACAGATACGCAGTATTTT.

The V gene is TRBV5-1, the J gene TRBJ2-2; no definite D call. V was trimmed by 4 bases and J by 6 bases, leaving 10 bases between them. This CDR3 contains 13 residues. CDR1 and CDR2 from the germline V gene are SGHRS and YFSETQ. CDR3 loop: CASSLGPPGELFF. The CDR3 coding sequence is TGCGCCAGCAGCCTTGGGCCTCCCGGGGAGCTGTTTTTT.

The CDR3 region is CASSSTTSQETQYF. CDR3 nucleotides: TGTGCCAGCAGCTCCACGACTAGCCAAGAGACCCAGTACTTC. The chain couples TRBV6-6 to TRBJ2-5; tentative D call: TRBD2 (6 bases). The CDR3 has 14 residues. Per germline, CDR1 MNHNY and CDR2 SVGAGI (reference sequence). V was shortened by 6 bases and J by 1 base, with 12 bases between the two germline ends.

V is TRBV11-2 and J is TRBJ2-3; possibly TRBD2 for D (6 bases). The CDR3 covers 17 residues. Per germline, CDR1 SGHAT and CDR2 FQNNGV. V was trimmed by 1 base and J by 1 base, leaving 15 bases between them. CDR3 bases: TGTGCCAGCAGCTTAGCGTACTATGTAGCGGGCACAGATACGCAGTATTTT. It translates to CASSLAYYVAGTDTQYF.

V and J are TRBV5-1 and TRBJ1-3, with D possibly being TRBD1 (5 bases). This CDR3 is 16 amino acids long. Trimming took 3 bases from V and 2 from J, leaving 15 bases between them. Germline lookup yields CDR1 SGHRS and CDR2 YFSETQ. The chain's CDR3 is CASSSSGGYTGNTIYF. The CDR3 DNA sequence: TGCGCCAGCAGCTCATCGGGGGGTTATACTGGAAACACCATATATTTT.

Sample share makes this clone medium-sized. The rearrangement links TRBV6-1 to TRBJ2-7, with 9 nucleotides matching TRBD1. From germline, CDR1 is MNHNS and CDR2 SASEGT. The trim removed 6 bases at V and 1 base at J, leaving 10 bases unmatched. The CDR3 runs 16 residues. The CDR3 is CASREFPGQGSYEQYF. CDR3 bases: TGTGCCAGCAGGGAATTCCCGGGACAGGGTTCCTACGAGCAGTACTTC.

The gene calls are TRBV5-5 and TRBJ2-6, with D possibly matching TRBD1 (6 bases). The CDR3 runs 18 residues. Deletions cut 1 base from V and 0 bases from J, with 14 bases between. CDR1 and CDR2 (germline): SGHKS, YYEKEE (reference sequence). CDR3 in amino acids: CASSLNRDTSSGANVLTF. DNA of the CDR3: TGTGCCAGCAGCTTGAACCGGGACACCAGCTCTGGGGCCAACGTCCTGACTTTC.

A word on this clone: One end of the junction varies from germline; a read error may be responsible. The J gene is TRBJ1-2, the V gene TRBV6-4; tentative D call: TRBD1 (5 bases). Looked up from germline, CDR1 is MRHNA and CDR2 is SNTAGT. The CDR3 length is 12 residues. CDR3 bases: TGTGCCAGCAGTGGGCGGGGACGGAAAAAAACGTTC. Encoded protein: CASSGRGRKKTF.

V usage is TRBV29-1 and J usage is TRBJ2-3; the match to TRBD1 covers 10 bases. Germline V lookup: CDR1 SQVTM, CDR2 ANQGSEA. With 3 bases clipped from V and 3 bases from J, the junction kept 6 bases outside the gene matches. This CDR3 comprises 15 residues. The chain's CDR3 is CSVEGLGQGTDTQYF. CDR3 DNA sequence: TGCAGCGTTGAGGGTCTGGGACAGGGGACAGATACGCAGTATTTT.

In the case of this clone: One junction end disagrees with the germline gene, perhaps due to a read error. The V call is TRBV7-7, the J call TRBJ2-3, with 9 bases aligning to TRBD1. Germline CDR1 reads SSHAT; CDR2 reads FNYEAQ (reference sequence). This CDR3 is built from 14 residues. The CDR3 nucleotides read TGTGCTAGCAGCTCCGGGACAGGGAGGGAGCCGCAGTATTTT. Translating gives CASSSGTGREPQYF.